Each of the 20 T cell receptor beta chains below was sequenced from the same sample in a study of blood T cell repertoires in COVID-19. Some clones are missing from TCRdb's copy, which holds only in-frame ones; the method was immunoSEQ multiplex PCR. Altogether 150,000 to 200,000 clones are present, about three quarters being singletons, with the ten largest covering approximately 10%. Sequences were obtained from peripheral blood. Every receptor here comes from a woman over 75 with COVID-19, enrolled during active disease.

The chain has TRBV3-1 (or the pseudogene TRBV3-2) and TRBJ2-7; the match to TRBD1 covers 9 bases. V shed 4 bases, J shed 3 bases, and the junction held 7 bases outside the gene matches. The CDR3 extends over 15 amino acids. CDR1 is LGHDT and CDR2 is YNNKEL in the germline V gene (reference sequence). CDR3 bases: TGTGCCAGCAGCCCGTACAGGGGGCGCGGCTACGAGCAGTACTTC. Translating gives CASSPYRGRGYEQYF.

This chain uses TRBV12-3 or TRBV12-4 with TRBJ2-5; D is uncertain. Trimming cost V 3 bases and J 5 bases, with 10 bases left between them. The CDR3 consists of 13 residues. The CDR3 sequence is CASSFVSLETQYF. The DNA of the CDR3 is TGTGCCAGCAGTTTTGTGTCACTGGAGACCCAGTACTTC.

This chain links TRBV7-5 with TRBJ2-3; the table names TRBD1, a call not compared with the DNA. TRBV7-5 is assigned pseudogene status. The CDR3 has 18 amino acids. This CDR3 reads CVRSLARDSEASTDTQYF. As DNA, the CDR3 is TGTGTCAGAAGCTTAGCTCGGGACAGTGAGGCTAGCACAGATACGCAGTATTTT.

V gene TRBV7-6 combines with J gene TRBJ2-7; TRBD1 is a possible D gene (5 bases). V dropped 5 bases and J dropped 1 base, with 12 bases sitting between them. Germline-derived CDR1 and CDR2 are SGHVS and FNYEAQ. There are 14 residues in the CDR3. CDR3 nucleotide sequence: TGTGCCAGCAGCCTAGTGACAGAATCCTACGAGCAGTACTTC. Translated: CASSLVTESYEQYF.

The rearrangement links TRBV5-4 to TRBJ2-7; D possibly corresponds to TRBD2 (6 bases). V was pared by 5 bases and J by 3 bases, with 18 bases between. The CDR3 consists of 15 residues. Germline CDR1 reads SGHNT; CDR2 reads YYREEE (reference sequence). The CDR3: CASSPNLGLHYEQYF. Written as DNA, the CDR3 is TGTGCCAGCAGTCCGAACCTGGGACTCCACTACGAGCAGTACTTC.

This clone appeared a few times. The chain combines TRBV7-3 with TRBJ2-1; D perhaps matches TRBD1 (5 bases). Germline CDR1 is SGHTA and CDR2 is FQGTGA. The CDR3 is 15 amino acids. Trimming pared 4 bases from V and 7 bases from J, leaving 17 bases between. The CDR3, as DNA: TGTGCCAGCAGCTCCCAGGTGGGGCTCAGGAATGAGCAGTTCTTC. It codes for CASSSQVGLRNEQFF. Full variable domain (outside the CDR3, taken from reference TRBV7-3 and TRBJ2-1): GAGVSQTPSNKVTEKGKYVELRCDPISGHTALYWYRQSLGQGPEFLIYFQGTGAADDSGLPNDRFFAVRPEGSVSTLKIQRTERGDSAVYLCASSSQVGLRNEQFFGPGTRLTVL.

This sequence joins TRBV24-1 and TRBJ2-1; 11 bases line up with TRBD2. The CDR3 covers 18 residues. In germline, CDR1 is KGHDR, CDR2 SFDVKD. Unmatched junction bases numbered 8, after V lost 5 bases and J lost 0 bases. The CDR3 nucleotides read TGTGCCACCAGTGTAGGGCCTAGCGGGGGGTTCTCCTACAATGAGCAGTTCTTC. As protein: CATSVGPSGGFSYNEQFF.

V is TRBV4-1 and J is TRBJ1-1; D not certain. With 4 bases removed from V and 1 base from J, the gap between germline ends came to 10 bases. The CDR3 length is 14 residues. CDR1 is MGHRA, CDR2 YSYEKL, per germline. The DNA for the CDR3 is TGCGCCAGCAGCCGAACAACTAGGAACACTGAAGCTTTCTTT. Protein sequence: CASSRTTRNTEAFF.

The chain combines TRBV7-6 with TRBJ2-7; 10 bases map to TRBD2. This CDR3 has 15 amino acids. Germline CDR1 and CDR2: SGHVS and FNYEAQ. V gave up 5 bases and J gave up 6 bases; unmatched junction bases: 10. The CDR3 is CASSPVAGLAIEQYF. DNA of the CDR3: TGTGCCAGCAGCCCTGTCGCGGGACTAGCGATCGAGCAGTACTTC.

The CDR3 DNA is TGTGCCAGCAGTTTAGCCGGGACAGGGTTTTTTGGCTACACCTTC. It encodes CASSLAGTGFFGYTF. The chain couples TRBV27 to TRBJ1-2; 9 nucleotides agree with TRBD1. Trimming at V came to 2 bases and at J to 7 bases, leaving 8 bases not matched to a gene. The CDR3 covers 15 residues. Germline V CDR1 and CDR2: MNHEY, SMNVEV (reference sequence).

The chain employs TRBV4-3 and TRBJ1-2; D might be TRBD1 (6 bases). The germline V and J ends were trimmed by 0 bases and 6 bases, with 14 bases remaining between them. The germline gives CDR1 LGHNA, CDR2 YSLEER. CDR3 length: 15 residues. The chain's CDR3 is CASSQEGGVGNGYTF. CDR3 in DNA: TGCGCCAGCAGCCAAGAAGGGGGGGTCGGGAATGGCTACACCTTC.

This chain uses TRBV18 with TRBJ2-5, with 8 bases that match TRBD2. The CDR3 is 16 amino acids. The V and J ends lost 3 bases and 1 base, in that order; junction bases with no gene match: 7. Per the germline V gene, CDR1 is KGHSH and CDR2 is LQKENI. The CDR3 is CASSPVGGGTQETQYF. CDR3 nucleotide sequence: TGTGCCAGCTCACCCGTCGGGGGGGGAACCCAAGAGACCCAGTACTTC.

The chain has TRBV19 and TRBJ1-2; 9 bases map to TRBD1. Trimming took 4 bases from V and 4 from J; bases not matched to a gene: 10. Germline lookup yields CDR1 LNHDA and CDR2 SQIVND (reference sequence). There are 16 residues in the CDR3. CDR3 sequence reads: CASSNRGPDSLYGYTF. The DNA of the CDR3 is TGTGCCAGTAGTAACAGGGGGCCCGATTCCCTCTATGGCTACACCTTC. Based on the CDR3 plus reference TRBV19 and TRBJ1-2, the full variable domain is DGGITQSPKYLFRKEGQNVTLSCEQNLNHDAMYWYRQDPGQGLRLIYYSQIVNDFQKGDIAEGYSVSREKKESFPLTVTSAQKNPTAFYLCASSNRGPDSLYGYTFGSGTRLTVV.

CDR3 DNA sequence: TGTGCCAGCAGCAAGCTGACAGCCAACACTGAAGCTTTCTTT. It codes for CASSKLTANTEAFF. The gene calls are TRBV7-6 and TRBJ1-1; possible D gene TRBD1, 5 bases. There are 14 residues in the CDR3. V lost 5 bases, J lost 2 bases, and 12 bases lay in between. CDR1 SGHVS and CDR2 FNYEAQ come from the germline V gene.

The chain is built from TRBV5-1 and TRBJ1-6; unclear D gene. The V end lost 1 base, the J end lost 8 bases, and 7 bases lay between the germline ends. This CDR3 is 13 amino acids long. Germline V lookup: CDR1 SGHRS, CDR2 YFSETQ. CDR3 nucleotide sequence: TGCGCCAGCAGCTTGAGCGGGGATTCACCCCTCCACTTT. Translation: CASSLSGDSPLHF.

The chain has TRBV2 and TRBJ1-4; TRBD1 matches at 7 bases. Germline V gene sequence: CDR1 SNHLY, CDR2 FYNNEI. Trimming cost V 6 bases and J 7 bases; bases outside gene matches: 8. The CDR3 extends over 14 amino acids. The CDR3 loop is CASSYTGAGEKLFF. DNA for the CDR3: TGTGCCAGCAGCTACACAGGGGCAGGTGAAAAACTGTTTTTT.

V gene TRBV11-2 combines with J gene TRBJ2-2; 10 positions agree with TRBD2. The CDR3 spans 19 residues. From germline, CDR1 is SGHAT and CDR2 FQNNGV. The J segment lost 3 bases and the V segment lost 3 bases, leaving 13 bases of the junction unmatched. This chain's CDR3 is CASSFFPRLAGAHTGELFF. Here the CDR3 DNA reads TGTGCCAGCAGCTTTTTCCCCCGGCTAGCGGGGGCGCACACCGGGGAGCTGTTTTTT.

In nucleotides, the CDR3 is TGTGCCAGTAGAAAGGGACAGACTCACTCTGGAAACACCATATATTTT. It codes for CASRKGQTHSGNTIYF. The rearrangement links TRBV19 to TRBJ1-3, with TRBD1 identical over 7 bases. CDR1 LNHDA and CDR2 SQIVND come from the germline V gene (reference sequence). V lost 6 bases to trimming and J lost 0 bases; unmatched junction nucleotides: 8. CDR3 length: 16 residues. Complete variable domain (other parts from reference TRBV19 and TRBJ1-3): DGGITQSPKYLFRKEGQNVTLSCEQNLNHDAMYWYRQDPGQGLRLIYYSQIVNDFQKGDIAEGYSVSREKKESFPLTVTSAQKNPTAFYLCASRKGQTHSGNTIYFGEGSWLTVV.

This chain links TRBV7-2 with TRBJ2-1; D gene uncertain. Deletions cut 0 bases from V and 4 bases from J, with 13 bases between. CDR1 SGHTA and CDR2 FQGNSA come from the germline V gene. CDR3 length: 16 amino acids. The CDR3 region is CASSLAHSLIYNEQFF. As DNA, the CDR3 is TGTGCCAGCAGCTTAGCGCACTCTCTCATATACAATGAGCAGTTCTTC.

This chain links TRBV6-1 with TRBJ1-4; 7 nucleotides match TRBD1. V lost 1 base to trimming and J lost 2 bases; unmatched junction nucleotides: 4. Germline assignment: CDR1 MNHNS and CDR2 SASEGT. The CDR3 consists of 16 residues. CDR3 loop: CASSEGQGSTNEKLFF. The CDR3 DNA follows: TGTGCCAGCAGTGAAGGACAGGGTTCGACTAATGAAAAACTGTTTTTT.